The 29 T cell receptor beta chains presented below share a single source sample, sequenced in a study of CD8 T cells in Susac syndrome. With random hexamers, about 0.5 to 1 ug RNA was reverse transcribed. Each CDR3 protein gets one entry after TCRdb re-called the immunoSEQ multiplex PCR reads with MiXCR. Here the sample spans 180,000 or so distinct CDR3 sequences, more than 90% being singletons. Sequences were obtained from CD4+ T cells from PBMCs. These receptors originate from a human donor with multiple sclerosis.

This chain's CDR3 is CASSPGTSDEQYF. In DNA, the CDR3 is TGTGCCAGCTCACCCGGGACTAGCGACGAGCAGTACTTC. This chain uses TRBV18 with TRBJ2-7; the match to TRBD2 covers 10 bases. CDR1 is KGHSH and CDR2 is LQKENI in the germline V gene. The CDR3 has 13 amino acids. The J segment lost 5 bases and the V segment lost 3 bases, leaving 1 base of the junction unmatched.

The J gene is TRBJ2-3, the V gene TRBV6-5, with D uncertain. The ends were cut back, 4 bases at V and 6 bases at J, with 17 bases in the middle. Germline values: CDR1 MNHEY, CDR2 SVGAGI. This CDR3 is built from 15 residues. The CDR3 region is CASSSNLSPRDTQYF. The CDR3 nucleotides read TGTGCCAGCAGTTCTAACCTAAGCCCCCGGGATACGCAGTATTTT.

V and J are TRBV4-1 and TRBJ2-1, with no clear D. Germline V gives CDR1 MGHRA, CDR2 YSYEKL. CDR3 size: 15 residues. Trimming left V 2 bases short and J 3 bases short, with 11 bases between. The DNA for the CDR3 is TGCGCCAGCAGCCAAAAGGGTAACGACTACAATGAGCAGTTCTTC. The encoded protein is CASSQKGNDYNEQFF.

This chain joins TRBV21-1 and TRBJ2-7; TRBD2 reflects the table's D call only, with no check against the DNA. TRBV21-1 is a recognized pseudogene. This CDR3 spans 19 amino acids. CDR3 region: CARSNGTSGKNTSSYEQYF. The DNA for the CDR3 is TGTGCCAGGTCGAACGGGACTAGCGGGAAAAATACAAGCTCCTACGAGCAGTACTTC.

The chain combines TRBV30 with TRBJ2-1, with 11 positions matching TRBD2. J lost 8 bases, V lost 1 base, and 4 bases had no gene match. CDR1 and CDR2 (germline): GTSNPN, SVGIG (reference sequence). The CDR3 extends over 14 amino acids. Here the CDR3 DNA reads TGTGCCTGGAGTGGTAGCGGGAGGGTGGATGAGCAGTTCTTC. Protein: CAWSGSGRVDEQFF.

V gene TRBV29-1 combines with J gene TRBJ1-3; D is undetermined. Germline assignment: CDR1 SQVTM and CDR2 ANQGSEA. This CDR3 has 13 amino acids. Trimming removed 5 bases at V and 0 bases at J, with 8 bases between. Here the CDR3 DNA reads TGCAGCGTTTCCTACAGCTCTGGAAACACCATATATTTT. Protein: CSVSYSSGNTIYF.

This chain uses TRBV6-1 with TRBJ2-3, with 8 bases aligning to TRBD2. The germline V gene has CDR1 MNHNS and CDR2 SASEGT. V lost 6 bases to trimming and J lost 1 base; unmatched junction nucleotides: 15. This CDR3 region has 18 residues. The DNA for the CDR3 is TGTGCCAGCAGCCGAACGACCGGGGGGGCCTTGGGCACAGATACGCAGTATTTT. The encoded protein is CASSRTTGGALGTDTQYF.

This chain connects TRBV9 to TRBJ2-7; TRBD1 matches at 8 bases. Germline values: CDR1 SGDLS, CDR2 YYNGEE. V was pared by 4 bases and J by 6 bases, with 9 bases of the junction left unmatched. CDR3 length: 14 amino acids. The CDR3 protein is CASSPRPDRVEQYF. The CDR3 bases are TGTGCCAGCAGCCCCCGACCGGACAGGGTCGAGCAGTACTTC.

The J gene is TRBJ2-1, the V gene TRBV7-9; D might be TRBD1 (6 bases). Germline CDR1 is SEHNR and CDR2 is FQNEAQ (reference sequence). The germline V and J ends were trimmed by 3 bases and 8 bases, with 17 bases remaining between them. The CDR3 totals 15 residues. CDR3 in amino acids: CASSFSRGALDEQFF. Here the CDR3 DNA reads TGTGCCAGCAGCTTTTCCAGGGGCGCCCTGGATGAGCAGTTCTTC.

The chain uses TRBV20-1 and TRBJ2-3; 8 bases align to TRBD2. Germline-derived CDR1 and CDR2 are DFQATT and SNEGSKA (reference sequence). J gave up 4 bases and V 1 base, and 7 bases lay outside the gene matches. The CDR3 totals 15 residues. CDR3 amino acids: CSARGDSGTADTQYF. The CDR3 DNA is TGCAGTGCTAGAGGAGATAGCGGGACCGCAGATACGCAGTATTTT.

The J gene is TRBJ1-6, the V gene TRBV6-5; tentatively, D is TRBD1 (5 bases). V dropped 0 bases and J dropped 10 bases, with 10 bases sitting between them. Germline V lookup: CDR1 MNHEY, CDR2 SVGAGI. CDR3 length equals 14 residues. The CDR3 reads CASSYSGGGSPLHF. For the CDR3, the DNA is TGTGCCAGCAGTTACTCGGGCGGGGGGTCACCCCTCCACTTT.

The CDR3 nucleotides are TGCAGCGTTCGGCTCGGGGGTAGTAGGCTCGGCAGGGACATTCAGTACTTC. Amino acids: CSVRLGGSRLGRDIQYF. The chain uses TRBV29-1 and TRBJ2-4; D perhaps matches TRBD2 (6 bases). The CDR3 runs to 17 residues. Looked up from germline, CDR1 is SQVTM and CDR2 is ANQGSEA. The V and J ends lost 5 bases and 8 bases respectively, with 28 bases between them.

The chain couples TRBV29-1 to TRBJ2-5; D not resolved. This CDR3 comprises 13 residues. Trimming left V 4 bases short and J 0 bases short, with 9 bases between. In germline, CDR1 is SQVTM, CDR2 ANQGSEA. DNA for the CDR3: TGCAGCGTTGTAAGAACGGACCAAGAGACCCAGTACTTC. It codes for CSVVRTDQETQYF. Full variable domain (outside the CDR3, taken from reference TRBV29-1 and TRBJ2-5): SAVISQKPSRDICQRGTSLTIQCQVDSQVTMMFWYRQQPGQSLTLIATANQGSEATYESGFVIDKFPISRPNLTFSTLTVSNMSPEDSSIYLCSVVRTDQETQYFGPGTRLLVL.

The chain has TRBV7-9 and TRBJ2-2; 14 bases are a match to TRBD2. Germline CDR1 is SEHNR and CDR2 is FQNEAQ (reference sequence). This CDR3 region has 19 residues. J was trimmed by 2 bases and V by 5 bases; bases with no gene match: 10. The CDR3 DNA reads TGTGCCAGCAGCCCCCGACTAGCGGGAGGGCCCAGTAACACCGGGGAGCTGTTTTTT. Translation: CASSPRLAGGPSNTGELFF. The whole variable domain, filled in from reference TRBV7-9 and TRBJ2-2, reads DTGVSQNPRHKITKRGQNVTFRCDPISEHNRLYWYRQTLGQGPEFLTYFQNEAQLEKSRLLSDRFSAERPKGSFSTLEIQRTEQGDSAMYLCASSPRLAGGPSNTGELFFGEGSRLTVL.

This rearrangement joins TRBV9 to TRBJ1-2; D is possibly TRBD1 (5 bases). In germline, CDR1 is SGDLS, CDR2 YYNGEE. CDR3 length equals 14 residues. Trimming removed 6 bases at V and 2 bases at J, with 14 bases between. This CDR3 is CASTQARGNYGYTF. The CDR3 coding sequence is TGTGCCAGCACCCAGGCACGGGGGAACTATGGCTACACCTTC.

J is TRBJ1-1 and V is TRBV30; D not certain. The CDR3 runs 12 residues. Trimming removed 0 bases from V and 11 bases from J, with 13 bases in between. CDR1 is GTSNPN and CDR2 is SVGIG in the germline V gene (reference sequence). The CDR3 DNA reads TGTGCCTGGAGTGTGCCCGGAGTCCGTGCTTTCTTT. Translation gives CAWSVPGVRAFF.

The genes are TRBV5-6 and TRBJ1-1; D not certain. Germline values: CDR1 SGHDT, CDR2 YYEEEE. Trimming cost V 3 bases and J 7 bases, with 10 bases left between them. The CDR3 runs to 12 residues. As DNA, the CDR3 is TGTGCCAGCAGCTCCCACCCCATTGAAGCTTTCTTT. Its translation: CASSSHPIEAFF.

This sequence joins TRBV20-1 and TRBJ2-2; weak D call: TRBD1 (5 bases). Germline CDR1 is DFQATT and CDR2 is SNEGSKA (reference sequence). The CDR3 consists of 15 residues. V lost 0 bases to trimming and J lost 5 bases, with 13 bases between them. CDR3 in DNA: TGCAGTGCTAGAGATCAAAGGGGATATACCGGGGAGCTGTTTTTT. This gives the protein CSARDQRGYTGELFF.

The rearrangement uses TRBV5-1 and TRBJ2-5; possible D gene TRBD1, 6 bases. Trimming stripped 5 bases from V and 4 bases from J, with 12 bases between. The CDR3 has 13 amino acids. CDR1 and CDR2 (germline): SGHRS, YFSETQ. The CDR3 is CASRLEGGETQYF. CDR3 coding DNA: TGCGCCAGCAGGTTAGAAGGGGGAGAGACCCAGTACTTC.

This chain links TRBV12-3 or TRBV12-4 with TRBJ1-2; no clear D. The CDR3 runs 14 residues. V was pared by 6 bases and J by 4 bases, with 15 bases between. The CDR3 loop reads CASSPTPEGYGYTF. CDR3 coding DNA: TGTGCCAGCAGCCCTACCCCGGAAGGCTATGGCTACACCTTC.

The chain recombines TRBV29-1 with TRBJ2-2; D perhaps matches TRBD1 (6 bases). V was trimmed by 3 bases and J by 6 bases, leaving 11 bases between them. The CDR3 is 13 residues long. The germline V gene has CDR1 SQVTM and CDR2 ANQGSEA. The CDR3 DNA sequence: TGCAGCGTTGACCTGGACAGATCCGGGGAGCTGTTTTTT. Protein: CSVDLDRSGELFF.

The V call is TRBV6-5, the J call TRBJ1-1, with D possibly TRBD1 on 5 matching bases. Per germline, CDR1 MNHEY and CDR2 SVGAGI. Between the trimmed V and J ends, which lost 0 bases and 3 bases, there was a span of 5 bases. The CDR3 spans 13 residues. CDR3 bases: TGTGCCAGCAGTTACTCCAGGGACACTGAAGCTTTCTTT. It specifies CASSYSRDTEAFF.

The chain links TRBV7-8 to TRBJ2-7; 8 positions agree with TRBD1. V dropped 0 bases and J dropped 6; count of bases not matched to a gene: 4. Germline lookup yields CDR1 SGHVS and CDR2 FQNEAQ. The CDR3 is made up of 14 amino acids. The CDR3 DNA sequence: TGTGCCAGCAGCTTAGCCCCGGGGACAGGCGAGCAGTACTTC. Protein product: CASSLAPGTGEQYF.

The gene calls are TRBV20-1 and TRBJ1-6; no clear D. This CDR3 has 13 residues. The germline V gene encodes CDR1 DFQATT and CDR2 SNEGSKA (reference sequence). Trimming took off 3 bases at V and 7 bases at J, with 10 bases between the two ends. The CDR3 DNA is TGCAGTGCTAGGACGGTTGGCAATTCACCCCTCCACTTT. Translating it yields CSARTVGNSPLHF.

The rearrangement links TRBV12-3 or TRBV12-4 to TRBJ1-2, with D perhaps TRBD1 (5 bases). The CDR3 sequence is 14 residues long. V lost 2 bases and J 8 bases, leaving 15 bases between the germline ends. CDR3 loop: CASSLTYRGIGYTF. CDR3 nucleotides: TGTGCCAGCAGTTTAACCTACCGGGGCATAGGCTACACCTTC.

V gene TRBV19 combines with J gene TRBJ1-1, with no clear D. Trimming removed 6 bases from V and 0 bases from J, with 11 bases in between. The CDR3 loop spans 14 amino acids. Germline CDR1 and CDR2: LNHDA and SQIVND (reference sequence). Written as DNA, the CDR3 is TGTGCCAGTAGAGACACAGCGATGAACACTGAAGCTTTCTTT. Residues: CASRDTAMNTEAFF.

J is TRBJ2-5 and V is TRBV3-1; TRBD1 aligns across 7 bases. Germline V gene sequence: CDR1 LGHDT, CDR2 YNNKEL (reference sequence). The trim removed 2 bases at V and 5 bases at J, leaving 5 bases unmatched. The CDR3 has 14 residues. The CDR3: CASSQTDRSETQYF. CDR3 coding DNA: TGTGCCAGCAGCCAAACGGACAGGTCGGAGACCCAGTACTTC.

The gene calls are TRBV12-3 or TRBV12-4 and TRBJ1-2; D is uncertain. The CDR3 runs 14 residues. Trimming left V 0 bases short and J 5 bases short, with 10 bases between. The DNA of the CDR3 is TGTGCCAGCAGTTTAGCGCCAGCCCCTTATGGCTACACCTTC. Its protein product is CASSLAPAPYGYTF.

This chain uses TRBV30 with TRBJ1-1; D is ambiguous. Germline V CDR1 and CDR2: GTSNPN, SVGIG (reference sequence). Between the trimmed V and J ends, which lost 0 bases and 1 base, there was a span of 9 bases. The CDR3 is 14 amino acids. In DNA, the CDR3 is TGTGCCTGGAGTGTACGTCAGAGGAACACTGAAGCTTTCTTT. Protein: CAWSVRQRNTEAFF. Drawing the rest from reference TRBV30 and TRBJ1-1, the complete variable domain is SQTIHQWPATLVQPVGSPLSLECTVEGTSNPNLYWYRQAAGRGLQLLFYSVGIGQISSEVPQNLSASRPQDRQFILSSKKLLLSDSGFYLCAWSVRQRNTEAFFGQGTRLTVV.